The next 27 T cell receptor beta chains were all read from a single sample in a study of cytomegalovirus exposure and HLA in healthy donors. PCR used 60 Vbeta primers and 13 Jbeta primers. Here immunoSEQ multiplex PCR was the method, and the copy in TCRdb shows in-frame clones only, minus some. Of approximately 160,000 clones listed, 75% were seen once; the top ten hold approximately 1.4%. Specimen: PBMCs. The origin of the receptors is a young man in good health and CMV-seronegative.

This clone was seen a handful of times. The chain is built from TRBV9 and TRBJ2-1, with TRBD1 matching 8 bases. V shed 2 bases, J shed 0 bases, and the junction held 1 base outside the gene matches. CDR3 length: 15 residues. CDR1 is SGDLS, CDR2 YYNGEE, per germline. The CDR3 DNA is TGTGCCAGCAGCGTCACAGGGGGCTCCTACAATGAGCAGTTCTTC. The encoded protein is CASSVTGGSYNEQFF.

V is TRBV5-1 and J is TRBJ1-1; 9 bases match TRBD1. CDR1 and CDR2 (germline): SGHRS, YFSETQ. V trimming: 4 bases; J trimming: 6 bases; junction bases outside the gene matches: 7. The CDR3 is 14 amino acids. The DNA for the CDR3 is TGCGCCAGCAGCACCGGGACAGGGAAGGCTGAAGCTTTCTTT. Protein product: CASSTGTGKAEAFF.

The chain recombines TRBV15 with TRBJ2-7; 8 bases are a match to TRBD2. The germline gives CDR1 LNHNV, CDR2 YYDKDF (reference sequence). V was clipped by 3 bases and J by 0 bases; unmatched bases: 7. The CDR3 sequence is 16 residues long. In nucleotides, the CDR3 is TGTGCCACCAGCAGGGGGGGACTAGTAGGCTCCTACGAGCAGTACTTC. Encoded protein: CATSRGGLVGSYEQYF.

This chain connects TRBV28 to TRBJ2-1; TRBD1 is a possible D gene (5 bases). V was clipped by 6 bases and J by 0 bases, with 12 bases between them. The CDR3 runs to 15 residues. The germline gives CDR1 MDHEN, CDR2 SYDVKM. CDR3 nucleotide sequence: TGTGCCAGCAGCTCGACAGTCAACTCCTACAATGAGCAGTTCTTC. This gives the protein CASSSTVNSYNEQFF.

The J gene is TRBJ1-1, the V gene TRBV5-1; 8 bases are shared with TRBD1. CDR3 length: 15 amino acids. The V gene end was trimmed by 3 bases and the J gene end by 1 base; junction bases not matched to a gene: 5. Per the germline V gene, CDR1 is SGHRS and CDR2 is YFSETQ. CDR3 sequence (DNA): TGCGCCAGCAGCTCATTACAGGGGGGGAACACTGAAGCTTTCTTT. The encoded protein is CASSSLQGGNTEAFF.

The chain couples TRBV5-6 to TRBJ2-2, with TRBD2 matching 15 bases. Germline V gene lookup returns CDR1 SGHDT and CDR2 YYEEEE. CDR3 size: 17 residues. V was pared by 2 bases and J by 5 bases, with 4 bases of the junction left unmatched. In DNA form, the CDR3 reads TGTGCCAGCAGCTTCGAAGGACTAGCGGGGGGGACCGGGGAGCTGTTTTTT. Residues: CASSFEGLAGGTGELFF.

This chain links TRBV7-9 with TRBJ1-3, with D unclear. The CDR3 has 14 amino acids. Per the germline V gene, CDR1 is SEHNR and CDR2 is FQNEAQ (reference sequence). The CDR3 protein is CSGTESFSGNTIYF. In nucleotides, the CDR3 is TGTTCCGGTACAGAGTCGTTCTCTGGAAACACCATATATTTT.

J is TRBJ2-1 and V is TRBV28, with D tentatively TRBD2 (6 bases). V lost 4 bases and J lost 6, with 13 bases in between. Germline-derived CDR1 and CDR2 are MDHEN and SYDVKM. The CDR3 length is 14 residues. The CDR3, as DNA: TGTGCCAGCAGTTGGTCGCGGGAACGCAATGAGCAGTTCTTC. Encoded protein: CASSWSRERNEQFF.

This clone was counted a single time. The V call is TRBV7-9, the J call TRBJ2-5; perhaps TRBD1 as D (5 bases). Germline lookup yields CDR1 SEHNR and CDR2 FQNEAQ (reference sequence). CDR3 length: 15 amino acids. V gave up 5 bases and J gave up 5 bases, with 18 bases separating them. The CDR3: CASSNGNDAGETQYF. Here the CDR3 DNA reads TGTGCCAGCAGCAATGGGAATGACGCAGGGGAGACCCAGTACTTC.

The chain couples TRBV10-1 to TRBJ2-3, with D maybe TRBD1 (5 bases). The germline V and J ends were trimmed by 4 bases and 8 bases, with 16 bases remaining between them. The CDR3 covers 14 residues. Germline lookup yields CDR1 WNHNN and CDR2 SYGVQD (reference sequence). The CDR3 sequence: CASSGDVGRGTQYF. CDR3 DNA: TGCGCCAGCAGTGGAGACGTCGGAAGGGGTACGCAGTATTTT.

The CDR3 region is CASSPNRYRLYNEQFF. The CDR3 bases are TGTGCCAGCAGCCCTAACCGATACAGGCTCTACAATGAGCAGTTCTTC. The chain couples TRBV11-2 to TRBJ2-1, with TRBD1 as a possible D gene (5 bases). The germline V and J ends were trimmed by 5 bases and 3 bases, with 17 bases remaining between them. The CDR3 consists of 16 residues. The germline V gene has CDR1 SGHAT and CDR2 FQNNGV. Complete variable domain (other parts from reference TRBV11-2 and TRBJ2-1): EAGVAQSPRYKIIEKRQSVAFWCNPISGHATLYWYQQILGQGPKLLIQFQNNGVVDDSQLPKDRFSAERLKGVDSTLKIQPAKLEDSAVYLCASSPNRYRLYNEQFFGPGTRLTVL.

V usage is TRBV5-1 and J usage is TRBJ2-7, with D possibly TRBD2 on 6 matching bases. The CDR3 is made up of 14 amino acids. V was trimmed by 0 bases and J by 7 bases, leaving 14 bases between them. In germline, CDR1 is SGHRS, CDR2 YFSETQ. The CDR3, as DNA: TGCGCCAGCAGCTTGGTCCCGGGAGTGGGTGAGCAGTACTTC. This translates into CASSLVPGVGEQYF.

This rearrangement joins TRBV7-9 to TRBJ1-1; D not resolved. Germline V gene data show CDR1 as SEHNR and CDR2 as FQNEAQ (reference sequence). CDR3 length: 15 residues. The V and J ends lost 5 bases and 1 base respectively, with 14 bases between them. The CDR3 reads CASSGPRVGNTEAFF. In DNA, the CDR3 is TGTGCCAGCAGCGGCCCCCGGGTTGGGAACACTGAAGCTTTCTTT. The full variable domain, with the rest looked up from reference TRBV7-9 and TRBJ1-1, is DTGVSQNPRHKITKRGQNVTFRCDPISEHNRLYWYRQTLGQGPEFLTYFQNEAQLEKSRLLSDRFSAERPKGSFSTLEIQRTEQGDSAMYLCASSGPRVGNTEAFFGQGTRLTVV.

The rearrangement joins TRBV27 to TRBJ2-7, with D maybe TRBD2 (6 bases). In germline, CDR1 is MNHEY, CDR2 SMNVEV (reference sequence). The CDR3 covers 16 residues. V gave up 0 bases and J gave up 2 bases, with 14 bases separating them. This CDR3 reads CASSLSEGSFTYEQYF. In nucleotides, the CDR3 is TGTGCCAGCAGTTTATCGGAGGGGTCCTTCACCTACGAGCAGTACTTC.

The CDR3 DNA follows: TGTGCCAGCAGCCCGGTCCGACTAGCGGGAGCCTCCGAGCAGTACTTC. This gives the protein CASSPVRLAGASEQYF. The chain carries TRBV28 and TRBJ2-7; 12 bases agree with TRBD2. The length of the CDR3 is 16 residues. CDR1 is MDHEN, CDR2 SYDVKM, per germline. V shed 6 bases and J 6 bases; nucleotides not matched to a gene: 12.

This chain links TRBV11-2 with TRBJ2-3, with D maybe TRBD2 (7 bases). V was pared by 5 bases and J by 4 bases, with 16 bases between. This CDR3 region has 15 residues. Per germline, CDR1 SGHAT and CDR2 FQNNGV. The CDR3 DNA is TGTGCCAGCAGCACCCTAGGGGGGAGGGCAGATACGCAGTATTTT. This codes for CASSTLGGRADTQYF.

The chain has TRBV28 and TRBJ1-1; no reliable D call. Trimming removed 3 bases at V and 1 base at J, with 18 bases between. This CDR3 has 17 residues. Per the germline V gene, CDR1 is MDHEN and CDR2 is SYDVKM. The CDR3 loop is CASSLLSEFLTNTEAFF. DNA for the CDR3: TGTGCCAGCAGTTTGCTCTCAGAATTCCTCACGAACACTGAAGCTTTCTTT.

The chain couples TRBV10-2 to TRBJ2-7; the D is unclear. The CDR3 sequence is 14 residues long. Germline CDR1 WSHSY, CDR2 SAAADI. V shed 2 bases and J shed 3 bases, with 11 bases lying between them. The CDR3 loop is CASSEGGVYYEQYF. Written as DNA, the CDR3 is TGCGCCAGCAGTGAGGGCGGAGTGTACTACGAGCAGTACTTC.

This clone was found a few times. V is TRBV19 and J is TRBJ2-7; 11 bases map to TRBD1. The germline gives CDR1 LNHDA, CDR2 SQIVND (reference sequence). The CDR3 is 15 residues long. V shed 2 bases, J shed 7 bases, and the junction held 7 bases outside the gene matches. The CDR3 DNA is TGTGCCAGTAGTATATCCGGACAGGGGGCGTGGGAGCAGTACTTC. It translates to CASSISGQGAWEQYF.

This clone was seen more than once but under ten times. The V gene is TRBV11-3, the J gene TRBJ2-5; TRBD1 matches at 8 bases. CDR3 length equals 13 residues. CDR1 is SGHNT, CDR2 YENEEA, per germline. Losses at the gene ends were 5 bases for V and 2 bases for J; bases not matched to a gene: 1. CDR3: CASSRTGQETQYF. In DNA, the CDR3 is TGTGCCAGCAGCCGGACAGGGCAAGAGACCCAGTACTTC.

The rearrangement joins TRBV4-3 to TRBJ2-6, with D possibly TRBD1 on 5 matching bases. With 2 bases removed from V and 1 base from J, the gap between germline ends came to 6 bases. CDR1 is LGHNA, CDR2 YSLEER, per germline. The CDR3 extends over 15 amino acids. For the CDR3, the DNA is TGCGCCAGCAGCCAACAGGGATCTGGGGCCAACGTCCTGACTTTC. Translated: CASSQQGSGANVLTF.

The V gene is TRBV25-1, the J gene TRBJ2-2, with D unresolved. Per germline, CDR1 MGHDK and CDR2 SYGVNS. This CDR3 region has 16 residues. V lost 2 bases and J 6 bases, leaving 16 bases between the germline ends. The CDR3 spells CASSEPDNYGAGELFF. The CDR3, as DNA: TGTGCCAGCAGTGAACCTGACAATTATGGTGCCGGGGAGCTGTTTTTT.

This clone was counted many times. This rearrangement joins TRBV10-3 to TRBJ2-7; 8 nucleotides align to TRBD2. Trimming at V came to 2 bases and at J to 5 bases, leaving 5 bases not matched to a gene. The germline V gene encodes CDR1 ENHRY and CDR2 SYGVKD. The CDR3 length is 14 residues. The CDR3 coding sequence is TGTGCCATCAGTGAGGAGCGGGAGTCAGACGAGCAGTACTTC. This codes for CAISEERESDEQYF.

CDR3 DNA sequence: TGTGCCAGCAGCCGACTGACAGCCTCTGGAAACACCATATATTTT. Its translation: CASSRLTASGNTIYF. This sequence joins TRBV6-5 and TRBJ1-3; D perhaps matches TRBD1 (5 bases). Deletions cut 6 bases from V and 0 bases from J, with 12 bases between. The CDR3 loop spans 15 amino acids. In germline, CDR1 is MNHEY, CDR2 SVGAGI.

The chain joins TRBV7-2 to TRBJ1-2; 7 bases map to TRBD1. V shed 7 bases, J shed 2 bases, and the junction held 10 bases outside the gene matches. In germline, CDR1 is SGHTA, CDR2 FQGNSA. This CDR3 has 15 residues. CDR3 nucleotides: TGTGCCAGCACCCCGCCGGTAGGGGGCAACTATGGCTACACCTTC. Amino acid sequence: CASTPPVGGNYGYTF.

V gene TRBV9 combines with J gene TRBJ2-1, with D perhaps TRBD2 (5 bases). The CDR3 is made up of 15 amino acids. The germline V and J ends were trimmed by 0 bases and 10 bases, with 17 bases remaining between them. Per the germline V gene, CDR1 is SGDLS and CDR2 is YYNGEE. This CDR3 reads CASSVVPGGSAEQFF. In DNA, the CDR3 is TGTGCCAGCAGCGTAGTTCCGGGCGGGTCGGCCGAGCAGTTCTTC.

This rearrangement joins TRBV10-2 to TRBJ2-7; D may be TRBD1 (6 bases). The CDR3 is made up of 16 amino acids. V dropped 5 bases and J dropped 2 bases, with 19 bases sitting between them. Looked up from germline, CDR1 is WSHSY and CDR2 is SAAADI. The CDR3 DNA follows: TGCGCCAGCAGTCCCCCCAGGGTGGGGGCACCCTACGAGCAGTACTTC. It yields the protein CASSPPRVGAPYEQYF.